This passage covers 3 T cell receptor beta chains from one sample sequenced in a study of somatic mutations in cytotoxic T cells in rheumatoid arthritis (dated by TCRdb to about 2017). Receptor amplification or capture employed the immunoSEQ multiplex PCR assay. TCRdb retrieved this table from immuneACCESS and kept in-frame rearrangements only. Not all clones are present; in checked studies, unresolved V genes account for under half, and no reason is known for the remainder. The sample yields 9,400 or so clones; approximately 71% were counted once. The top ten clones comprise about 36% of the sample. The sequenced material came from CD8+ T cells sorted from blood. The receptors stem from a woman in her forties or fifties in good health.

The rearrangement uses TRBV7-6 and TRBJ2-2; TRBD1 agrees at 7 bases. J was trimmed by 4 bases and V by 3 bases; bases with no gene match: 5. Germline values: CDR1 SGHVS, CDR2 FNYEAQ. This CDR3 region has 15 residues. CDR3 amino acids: CASSFQGVGTGELFF. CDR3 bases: TGTGCCAGCAGCTTCCAGGGGGTTGGCACCGGGGAGCTGTTTTTT. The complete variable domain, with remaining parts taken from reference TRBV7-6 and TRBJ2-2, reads GAGVSQSPRYKVTKRGQDVALRCDPISGHVSLYWYRQALGQGPEFLTYFNYEAQQDKSGLPNDRFSAERPEGSISTLTIQRTEQRDSAMYRCASSFQGVGTGELFFGEGSRLTVL.

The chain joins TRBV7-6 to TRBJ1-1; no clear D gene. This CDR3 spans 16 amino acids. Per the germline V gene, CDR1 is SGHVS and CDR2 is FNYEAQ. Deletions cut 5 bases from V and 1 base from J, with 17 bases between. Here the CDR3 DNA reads TGTGCCAGCAGCCACCAGGCTAAGAATGCGAACACTGAAGCTTTCTTT. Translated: CASSHQAKNANTEAFF.

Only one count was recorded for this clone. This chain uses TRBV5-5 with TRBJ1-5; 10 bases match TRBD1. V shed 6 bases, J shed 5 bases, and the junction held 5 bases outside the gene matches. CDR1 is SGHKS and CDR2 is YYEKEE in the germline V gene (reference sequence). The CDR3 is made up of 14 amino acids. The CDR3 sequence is CASKPGTGDQPQHF. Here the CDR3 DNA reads TGTGCCAGCAAACCCGGGACAGGGGATCAGCCCCAGCATTTT.